The 24 T cell receptor beta chains listed next were all sequenced from one sample in a study of blood T cell repertoires in COVID-19. The repertoire was sequenced with immunoSEQ multiplex PCR; TCRdb's copy has only in-frame clones and lacks some. The table shows approximately 180,000 clones, with approximately 85% occurring only once. The specimen was PBMCs or T cells enriched from blood (not recorded which). All receptors derive from a man in his forties or fifties who had recovered from COVID-19.

The V and J genes are TRBV4-1 and TRBJ2-5, with TRBD2 identical over 9 bases. CDR1 is MGHRA and CDR2 is YSYEKL in the germline V gene. CDR3 length: 14 residues. J gave up 5 bases and V 3 bases, and 4 bases lay outside the gene matches. CDR3 in DNA: TGCGCCAGCAGCCAGGTGGGACTAGCCGAGACCCAGTACTTC. It encodes CASSQVGLAETQYF.

CDR3 in amino acids: CASSVSTGGALGDNQPQHF. In nucleotides, the CDR3 is TGTGCCAGCAGCGTTTCGACAGGGGGCGCTCTGGGGGACAATCAGCCCCAGCATTTT. This chain joins TRBV9 and TRBJ1-5, with 10 bases that match TRBD1. Trimming took 2 bases from V and 3 from J; bases not matched to a gene: 14. This CDR3 spans 19 amino acids. CDR1 is SGDLS, CDR2 YYNGEE, per germline.

The chain joins TRBV12-3 or TRBV12-4 to TRBJ2-1; D is ambiguous. This CDR3 spans 11 amino acids. Trimming pared 7 bases from V and 8 bases from J, leaving 9 bases between. The CDR3: CASKMRYEQFF. CDR3 nucleotides: TGTGCCAGCAAAATGAGATATGAGCAGTTCTTC.

V gene TRBV3-1 (or the pseudogene TRBV3-2) combines with J gene TRBJ2-1; the match to TRBD2 covers 9 bases. With V trimmed by 11 bases and J by 7 bases, 12 bases remained unmatched. This CDR3 region has 14 residues. CDR1 is LGHDT and CDR2 is YNNKEL in the germline V gene (reference sequence). The CDR3 sequence: CAASPGLARNEQFF. The CDR3 DNA follows: TGTGCCGCATCCCCCGGACTAGCGAGAAATGAGCAGTTCTTC.

V gene TRBV7-6 combines with J gene TRBJ2-7, with D possibly being TRBD2 (6 bases). The V end lost 1 base, the J end lost 2 bases, and 12 bases lay between the germline ends. This CDR3 has 15 amino acids. Germline V gives CDR1 SGHVS, CDR2 FNYEAQ. The CDR3 here is CASSLGEVPTYEQYF. DNA of the CDR3: TGTGCCAGCAGCTTAGGGGAGGTCCCGACCTACGAGCAGTACTTC.

The chain recombines TRBV30 with TRBJ1-1; TRBD1 is a possible D gene (5 bases). Germline assignment: CDR1 GTSNPN and CDR2 SVGIG (reference sequence). V shed 7 bases and J shed 6 bases, with 12 bases lying between them. There are 11 residues in the CDR3. CDR3 coding DNA: TGTGCCTCTGGACAATGGTCTGAAGCTTTCTTT. Its translation is CASGQWSEAFF.

The J gene is TRBJ1-1, the V gene TRBV27, with D possibly matching TRBD1 (5 bases). The CDR3 consists of 13 residues. V lost 9 bases to trimming and J lost 1 base, with 12 bases between them. CDR1 is MNHEY and CDR2 is SMNVEV in the germline V gene (reference sequence). CDR3 region: CASGDLGNTEAFF. DNA of the CDR3: TGTGCCAGTGGGGACTTAGGGAACACTGAAGCTTTCTTT.

The gene calls are TRBV5-6 and TRBJ1-2; 8 bases fit TRBD1. The CDR3 spans 13 residues. Trimming cost V 7 bases and J 4 bases; bases outside gene matches: 6. Germline CDR1 reads SGHDT; CDR2 reads YYEEEE. CDR3 sequence reads: CASATGTGYGYTF. The CDR3 DNA follows: TGTGCCAGCGCCACCGGGACAGGCTATGGCTACACCTTC.

The gene calls are TRBV30 and TRBJ1-1, with D unresolved. Trimming left V 0 bases short and J 4 bases short, with 15 bases between. Germline V gives CDR1 GTSNPN, CDR2 SVGIG (reference sequence). There are 15 residues in the CDR3. The CDR3 sequence is CAWSVMRAPSTEAFF. CDR3 DNA: TGTGCCTGGAGTGTAATGCGGGCTCCCTCCACTGAAGCTTTCTTT. The full variable domain, its missing parts supplied by reference TRBV30 and TRBJ1-1, is SQTIHQWPATLVQPVGSPLSLECTVEGTSNPNLYWYRQAAGRGLQLLFYSVGIGQISSEVPQNLSASRPQDRQFILSSKKLLLSDSGFYLCAWSVMRAPSTEAFFGQGTRLTVV.

In the case of this clone: At one end, the junction sequence differs from germline, possibly due to a read error. V and J are TRBV6-5 and TRBJ2-2; weak D call: TRBD2 (5 bases). Germline V CDR1 and CDR2: MNHEY, SVGAGI. This CDR3 is built from 14 residues. CDR3 sequence: CASRALKNTGELFF. CDR3 nucleotide sequence: TGTGCCAGCAGGGCCCTCAAGAACACCGGGGAGCTGTTTTTC.

This chain links TRBV2 with TRBJ1-5, with unresolved D. CDR3 length: 13 residues. V lost 6 bases and J 4 bases, leaving 10 bases between the germline ends. Germline CDR1 and CDR2: SNHLY and FYNNEI. This CDR3 reads CASRLPGNQPQHF. In nucleotides, the CDR3 is TGTGCCAGCAGGCTACCGGGGAATCAGCCCCAGCATTTT.

A few counts support this clone. The chain joins TRBV7-3 to TRBJ1-1, with D possibly matching TRBD1 (6 bases). The CDR3 is 13 residues long. Germline CDR1 and CDR2: SGHTA and FQGTGA. V was shortened by 3 bases and J by 11 bases, with 16 bases between the two germline ends. The CDR3 sequence is CASSLSRGQLAFF. As DNA, the CDR3 is TGTGCCAGCAGCTTGAGCAGGGGTCAGCTGGCTTTCTTT. The whole variable domain, filled in from reference TRBV7-3 and TRBJ1-1, reads GAGVSQTPSNKVTEKGKYVELRCDPISGHTALYWYRQSLGQGPEFLIYFQGTGAADDSGLPNDRFFAVRPEGSVSTLKIQRTERGDSAVYLCASSLSRGQLAFFGQGTRLTVV.

The rearrangement joins TRBV7-8 to TRBJ2-2; TRBD2 agrees at 15 bases. This CDR3 is built from 20 residues. V gave up 1 base and J gave up 4 bases; unmatched junction bases: 10. CDR1 and CDR2 (germline): SGHVS, FQNEAQ. This chain's CDR3 is CASSLVSRGTSGGITGELFF. CDR3 DNA: TGTGCCAGCAGCTTAGTCTCCCGAGGGACTAGCGGGGGGATCACCGGGGAGCTGTTTTTT.

The J gene is TRBJ2-2, the V gene TRBV6-5; D remains unclear. Trimming cost V 6 bases and J 5 bases, with 7 bases left between them. Germline V gives CDR1 MNHEY, CDR2 SVGAGI. The length of the CDR3 is 12 residues. CDR3 sequence: CASRKTTGELFF. In DNA, the CDR3 is TGTGCCAGCAGAAAGACTACCGGGGAGCTGTTTTTT.

This clone was recorded once. This chain uses TRBV7-2 with TRBJ1-3; D remains ambiguous. CDR3 length: 15 amino acids. Trimming removed 4 bases from V and 0 bases from J, with 10 bases in between. Per the germline V gene, CDR1 is SGHTA and CDR2 is FQGNSA. As DNA, the CDR3 is TGTGCCAGCAGCTCGACGGCGGTCTCTGGAAACACCATATATTTT. Protein product: CASSSTAVSGNTIYF. Variable domain in full (rest from reference TRBV7-2 and TRBJ1-3): GAGVSQSPSNKVTEKGKDVELRCDPISGHTALYWYRQSLGQGLEFLIYFQGNSAPDKSGLPSDRFSAERTGGSVSTLTIQRTQQEDSAVYLCASSSTAVSGNTIYFGEGSWLTVV.

The rearrangement uses TRBV5-4 and TRBJ2-7; D gene unclear. This CDR3 region has 14 residues. With 4 bases removed from V and 2 bases from J, the gap between germline ends came to 13 bases. The germline V gene encodes CDR1 SGHNT and CDR2 YYREEE (reference sequence). The CDR3 region has the DNA TGTGCCAGCAGCCCGCGGTCCGGAACCTACGAGCAGTACTTC. Its translation is CASSPRSGTYEQYF. Combining the CDR3 with reference TRBV5-4 and TRBJ2-7 gives the whole variable domain ETGVTQSPTHLIKTRGQQVTLRCSSQSGHNTVSWYQQALGQGPQFIFQYYREEENGRGNFPPRFSGLQFPNYSSELNVNALELDDSALYLCASSPRSGTYEQYFGPGTRLTVT.

This clone was recorded only once. This CDR3 is CASRTTGMTGNTIYF. CDR3 in DNA: TGTGCCAGCAGGACCACAGGGATGACTGGAAACACCATATATTTT. This rearrangement joins TRBV6-5 to TRBJ1-3, with D perhaps matching TRBD1 (6 bases). Per germline, CDR1 MNHEY and CDR2 SVGAGI. The CDR3 is 15 amino acids. Trimming pared 6 bases from V and 2 bases from J, leaving 14 bases between.

In its sample, this clone was seen a few times. The genes are TRBV7-9 and TRBJ1-2; D might be TRBD1 (5 bases). CDR1 and CDR2 (germline): SEHNR, FQNEAQ (reference sequence). The CDR3 extends over 15 amino acids. V was clipped by 5 bases and J by 1 base, with 14 bases between them. The CDR3 DNA follows: TGTGCCAGCAGCCTCCCGGTACAGGATAACTATGGCTACACCTTC. The encoded protein is CASSLPVQDNYGYTF.

The chain carries TRBV9 and TRBJ2-7, with 8 bases aligning to TRBD2. This CDR3 region has 16 residues. Germline V gives CDR1 SGDLS, CDR2 YYNGEE. The V segment lost 3 bases and the J segment 3 bases; nucleotides outside the gene matches: 11. CDR3 region: CASSGGPSGGDYEQYF. DNA of the CDR3: TGTGCCAGCAGCGGCGGACCGTCCGGGGGGGACTACGAGCAGTACTTC.

The chain couples TRBV25-1 to TRBJ1-1; D is unresolved. V dropped 2 bases and J dropped 8 bases, with 9 bases sitting between them. Germline V CDR1 and CDR2: MGHDK, SYGVNS. The CDR3 length is 12 residues. The CDR3 coding sequence is TGTGCCAGCAGTGAAACAGCTACAGAAGCTTTCTTT. It yields the protein CASSETATEAFF.

The genes are TRBV15 and TRBJ2-1; D is possibly TRBD2 (5 bases). Germline V lookup: CDR1 LNHNV, CDR2 YYDKDF (reference sequence). Trimming pared 6 bases from V and 0 bases from J, leaving 9 bases between. The CDR3 totals 14 residues. Here the CDR3 DNA reads TGTGCCACCAGGGAGCGGAACTCCTACAATGAGCAGTTCTTC. It codes for CATRERNSYNEQFF.

The chain uses TRBV7-2 and TRBJ1-2; possible D gene TRBD1, 6 bases. The CDR3 loop spans 15 amino acids. The V gene's germline CDR1 is SGHTA and CDR2 FQGNSA. V shed 4 bases and J shed 4 bases, with 16 bases lying between them. CDR3 nucleotides: TGTGCCAGCAGCTCCCCTTACAGGGACCTCTATGGCTACACCTTC. Protein sequence: CASSSPYRDLYGYTF.

The chain couples TRBV7-3 to TRBJ1-6; TRBD1 is a possible D gene (5 bases). V lost 3 bases, J lost 14 bases, and 20 bases lay in between. Germline loops: CDR1 SGHTA, CDR2 FQGTGA. The CDR3 is 15 amino acids. As DNA, the CDR3 is TGTGCCAGCAGCTTGACTGGACGGGGTGGGGGGACCCTCCACTTT. It yields the protein CASSLTGRGGGTLHF.

V usage is TRBV5-1 and J usage is TRBJ2-7; the D gene is possibly TRBD1 (6 bases). Per germline, CDR1 SGHRS and CDR2 YFSETQ. CDR3 length: 15 residues. Trimming cost V 4 bases and J 1 base, with 15 bases left between them. The CDR3 sequence is CASSPRDTISYEQYF. CDR3 DNA sequence: TGCGCCAGCAGCCCCCGGGACACCATTTCCTACGAGCAGTACTTC.